Described below is a single TCR beta chain sequence and its context. The repertoire was sequenced with immunoSEQ multiplex PCR; TCRdb's copy has only in-frame clones and lacks some. The table has 20,000 to 25,000 clones, 80% to 90% seen once. This sample was taken from a study of OX40 agonist ivuxolimab in advanced cancers. Germline loops: CDR1 SEHNR, CDR2 FQNEAQ (reference sequence). The CDR3 runs to 16 residues. V lost 1 base and J 0 bases, leaving 10 bases between the germline ends. V and J are TRBV7-9 and TRBJ1-3; D is unclear. The starting material was CD4+ or CD8+ T cells sorted from blood, obtained in a trial of the OX40 agonist ivuxolimab. The sequence was collected from an adult with an advanced solid tumor such as melanoma, head and neck, liver or kidney cancer. DNA of the CDR3: TGTGCCAGCAGCTTAGAAGGGTCCCTCTCTGGAAACACCATATATTTT. It translates to CASSLEGSLSGNTIYF.